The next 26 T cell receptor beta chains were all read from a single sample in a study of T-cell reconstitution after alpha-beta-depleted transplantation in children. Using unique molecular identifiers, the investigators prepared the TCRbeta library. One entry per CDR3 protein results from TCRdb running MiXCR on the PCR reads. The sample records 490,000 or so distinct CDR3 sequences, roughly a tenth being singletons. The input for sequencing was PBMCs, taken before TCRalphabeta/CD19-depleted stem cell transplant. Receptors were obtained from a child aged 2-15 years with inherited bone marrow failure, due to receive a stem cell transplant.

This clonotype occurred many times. The CDR3 protein is CSARDVAGTWEQYF. For the CDR3, the DNA is TGCAGTGCTAGAGATGTGGCGGGGACGTGGGAGCAGTACTTC. The genes are TRBV20-1 and TRBJ2-7, with TRBD2 as a possible D gene (6 bases). The V gene lost 0 bases and the J gene lost 7 bases, with 16 bases spanning the gap. CDR1 and CDR2 (germline): DFQATT, SNEGSKA (reference sequence). CDR3 length: 14 residues.

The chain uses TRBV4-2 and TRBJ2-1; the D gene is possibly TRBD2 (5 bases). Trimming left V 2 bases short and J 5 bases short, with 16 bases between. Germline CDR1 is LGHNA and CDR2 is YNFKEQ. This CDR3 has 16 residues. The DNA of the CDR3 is TGTGCCAGCAGCCAACGTCTACTAGTACTAAACAATGAGCAGTTCTTC. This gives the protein CASSQRLLVLNNEQFF.

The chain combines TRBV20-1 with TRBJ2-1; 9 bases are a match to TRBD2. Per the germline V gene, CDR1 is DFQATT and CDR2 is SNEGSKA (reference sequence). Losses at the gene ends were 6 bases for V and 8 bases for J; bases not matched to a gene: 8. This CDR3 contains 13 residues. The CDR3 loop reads CSARLAASDEQFF. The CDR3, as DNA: TGCAGTGCCCGACTAGCGGCCTCGGATGAGCAGTTCTTC.

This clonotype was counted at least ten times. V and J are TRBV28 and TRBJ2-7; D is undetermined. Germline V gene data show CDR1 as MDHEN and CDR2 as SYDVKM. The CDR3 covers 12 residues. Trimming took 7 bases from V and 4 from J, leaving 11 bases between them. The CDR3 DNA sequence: TGTGCCAGCACCACCGCCCATTACGAGCAGTACTTC. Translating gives CASTTAHYEQYF.

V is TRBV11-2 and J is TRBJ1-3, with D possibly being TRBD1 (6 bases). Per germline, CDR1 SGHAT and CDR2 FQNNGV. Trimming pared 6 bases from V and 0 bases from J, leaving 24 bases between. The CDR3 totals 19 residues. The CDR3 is CASRPPGGQLGASGNTIYF. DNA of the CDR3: TGTGCCAGCAGACCCCCTGGGGGGCAACTGGGGGCCTCTGGAAACACCATATATTTT.

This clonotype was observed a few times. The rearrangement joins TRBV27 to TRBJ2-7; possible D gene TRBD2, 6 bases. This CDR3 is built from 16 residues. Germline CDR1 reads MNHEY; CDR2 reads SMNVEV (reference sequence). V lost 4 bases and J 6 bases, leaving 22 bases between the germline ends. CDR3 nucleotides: TGTGCCAGCAGTTGGACTGGGGCGGGATTAGACTCCGAGCAGTACTTC. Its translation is CASSWTGAGLDSEQYF.

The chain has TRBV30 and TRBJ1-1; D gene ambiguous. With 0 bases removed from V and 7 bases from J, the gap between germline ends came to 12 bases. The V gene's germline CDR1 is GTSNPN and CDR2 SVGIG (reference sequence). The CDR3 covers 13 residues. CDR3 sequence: CAWSVWRSSEAFF. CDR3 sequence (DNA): TGTGCCTGGAGTGTTTGGCGATCGAGTGAAGCTTTCTTT.

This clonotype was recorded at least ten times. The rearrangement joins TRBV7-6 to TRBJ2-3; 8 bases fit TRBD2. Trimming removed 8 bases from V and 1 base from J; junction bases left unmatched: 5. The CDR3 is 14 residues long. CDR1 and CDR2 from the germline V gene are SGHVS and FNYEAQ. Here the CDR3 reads CASASSGRTDTQYF. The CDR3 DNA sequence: TGTGCCAGCGCTTCTAGCGGGCGCACAGATACGCAGTATTTT. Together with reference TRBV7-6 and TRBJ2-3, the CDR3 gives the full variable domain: GAGVSQSPRYKVTKRGQDVALRCDPISGHVSLYWYRQALGQGPEFLTYFNYEAQQDKSGLPNDRFSAERPEGSISTLTIQRTEQRDSAMYRCASASSGRTDTQYFGPGTRLTVL.

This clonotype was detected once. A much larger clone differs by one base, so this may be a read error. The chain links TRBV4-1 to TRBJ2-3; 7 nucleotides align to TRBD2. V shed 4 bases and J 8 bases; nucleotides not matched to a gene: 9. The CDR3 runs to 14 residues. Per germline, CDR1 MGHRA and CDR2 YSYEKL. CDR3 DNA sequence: TGCGCCAGCAGCCCGGGGACTATTTTGGGTACGCAGTATTTT. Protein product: CASSPGTILGTQYF.

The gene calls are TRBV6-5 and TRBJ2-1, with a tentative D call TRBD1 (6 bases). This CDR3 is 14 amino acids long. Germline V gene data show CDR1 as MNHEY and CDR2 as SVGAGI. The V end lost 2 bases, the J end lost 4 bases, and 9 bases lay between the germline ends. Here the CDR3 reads CASSYGTRYNEQFF. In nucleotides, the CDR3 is TGTGCCAGCAGTTACGGGACACGATACAATGAGCAGTTCTTC.

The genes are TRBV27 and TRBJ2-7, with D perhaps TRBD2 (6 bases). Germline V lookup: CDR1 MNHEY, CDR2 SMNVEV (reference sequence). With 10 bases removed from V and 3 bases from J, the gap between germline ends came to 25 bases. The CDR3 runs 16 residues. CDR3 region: CATSTNTGTPCYEQYF. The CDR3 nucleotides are TGTGCCACCTCTACTAACACCGGGACTCCTTGCTACGAGCAGTACTTC.

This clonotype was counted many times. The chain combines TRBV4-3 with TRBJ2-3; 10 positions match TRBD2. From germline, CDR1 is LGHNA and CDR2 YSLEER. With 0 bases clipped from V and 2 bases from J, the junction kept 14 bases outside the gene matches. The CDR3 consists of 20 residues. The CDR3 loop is CASSQDRASGSPTHTDTQYF. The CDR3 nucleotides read TGCGCCAGCAGCCAAGATCGGGCTAGCGGGAGTCCTACGCACACAGATACGCAGTATTTT.

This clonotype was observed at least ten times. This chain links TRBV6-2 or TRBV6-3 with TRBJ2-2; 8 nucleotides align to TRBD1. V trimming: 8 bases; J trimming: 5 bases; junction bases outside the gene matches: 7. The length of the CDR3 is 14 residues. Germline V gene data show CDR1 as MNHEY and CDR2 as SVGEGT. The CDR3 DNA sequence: TGTGCCAGCCTCGGACAGGGTGGGACCGGGGAGCTGTTTTTT. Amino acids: CASLGQGGTGELFF.

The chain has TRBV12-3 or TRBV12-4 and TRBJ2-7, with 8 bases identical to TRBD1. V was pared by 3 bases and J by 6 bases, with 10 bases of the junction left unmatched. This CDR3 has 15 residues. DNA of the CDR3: TGTGCCAGCAGTTTTTACAGGGGGGCTGCGAGCGAGCAGTACTTC. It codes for CASSFYRGAASEQYF.

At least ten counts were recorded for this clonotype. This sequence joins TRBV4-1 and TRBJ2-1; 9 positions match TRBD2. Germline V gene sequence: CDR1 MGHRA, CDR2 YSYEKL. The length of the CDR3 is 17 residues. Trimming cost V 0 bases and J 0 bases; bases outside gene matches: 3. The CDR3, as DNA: TGCGCCAGCAGCCAAGAGGGTAGCGGGAGCTCCTACAATGAGCAGTTCTTC. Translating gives CASSQEGSGSSYNEQFF.

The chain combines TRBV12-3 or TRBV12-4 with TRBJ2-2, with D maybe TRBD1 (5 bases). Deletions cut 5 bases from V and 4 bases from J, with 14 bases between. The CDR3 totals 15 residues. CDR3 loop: CASSLRDSATGELFF. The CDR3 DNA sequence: TGTGCCAGCAGTCTCAGGGATAGTGCCACCGGGGAGCTGTTTTTT.

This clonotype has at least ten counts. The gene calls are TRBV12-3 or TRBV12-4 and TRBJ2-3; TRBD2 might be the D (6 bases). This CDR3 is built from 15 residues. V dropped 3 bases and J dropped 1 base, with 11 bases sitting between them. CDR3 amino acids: CASSFPGGGTDTQYF. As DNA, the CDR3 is TGTGCCAGCAGTTTCCCCGGAGGGGGCACAGATACGCAGTATTTT.

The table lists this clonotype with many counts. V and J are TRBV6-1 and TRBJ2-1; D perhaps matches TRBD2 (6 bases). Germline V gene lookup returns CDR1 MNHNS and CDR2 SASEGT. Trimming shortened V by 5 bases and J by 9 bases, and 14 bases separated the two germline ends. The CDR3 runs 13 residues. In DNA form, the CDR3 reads TGTGCCAGCAGTCAGACTAGGCCGGGTGAGCAGTTCTTC. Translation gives CASSQTRPGEQFF.

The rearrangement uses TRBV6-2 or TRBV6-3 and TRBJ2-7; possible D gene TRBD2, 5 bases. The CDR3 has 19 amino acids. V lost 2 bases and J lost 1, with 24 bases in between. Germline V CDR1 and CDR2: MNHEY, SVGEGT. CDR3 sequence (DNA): TGTGCCAGCAGTTACCGGTCGAAGGGTCCAGCGGAGCTATCCTACGAGCAGTACTTC. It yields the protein CASSYRSKGPAELSYEQYF.

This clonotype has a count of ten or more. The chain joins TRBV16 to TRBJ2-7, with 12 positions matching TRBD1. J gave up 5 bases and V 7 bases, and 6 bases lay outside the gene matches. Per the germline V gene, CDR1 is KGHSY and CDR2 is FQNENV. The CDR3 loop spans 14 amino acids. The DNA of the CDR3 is TGTGCCAGCATCTTCGGGACAGGGGGCGACGAGCAGTACTTC. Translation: CASIFGTGGDEQYF.

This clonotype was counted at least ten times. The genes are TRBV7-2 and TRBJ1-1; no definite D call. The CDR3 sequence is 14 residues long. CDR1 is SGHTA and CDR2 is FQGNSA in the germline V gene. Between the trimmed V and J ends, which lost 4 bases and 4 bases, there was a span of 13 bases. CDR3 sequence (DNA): TGTGCCAGCAGCTACCCTCTGTCGGGCACTGAAGCTTTCTTT. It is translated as CASSYPLSGTEAFF.

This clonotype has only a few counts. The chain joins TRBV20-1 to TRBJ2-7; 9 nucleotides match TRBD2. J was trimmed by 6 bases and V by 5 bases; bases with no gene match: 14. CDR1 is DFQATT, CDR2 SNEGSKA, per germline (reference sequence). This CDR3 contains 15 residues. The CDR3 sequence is CSAPSGRPLISEQYF. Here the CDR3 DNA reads TGCAGTGCTCCAAGCGGGAGGCCCCTCATTTCCGAGCAGTACTTC.

CDR3 sequence: CASSYRTSGETQYF. In nucleotides, the CDR3 is TGTGCCAGCAGCTACCGGACTAGCGGAGAGACCCAGTACTTC. The V and J genes are TRBV7-2 and TRBJ2-5; 10 positions agree with TRBD2. The CDR3 covers 14 residues. The germline gives CDR1 SGHTA, CDR2 FQGNSA. J was trimmed by 4 bases and V by 4 bases; bases with no gene match: 3.

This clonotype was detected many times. CDR3 sequence reads: CASSYRSGWEQYF. As DNA, the CDR3 is TGTGCCAGCAGTTACAGGAGCGGGTGGGAGCAGTACTTC. The chain combines TRBV6-6 with TRBJ2-7; possible D gene TRBD2, 6 bases. The CDR3 is made up of 13 amino acids. The V end lost 2 bases, the J end lost 7 bases, and 12 bases lay between the germline ends. Germline V gives CDR1 MNHNY, CDR2 SVGAGI (reference sequence).

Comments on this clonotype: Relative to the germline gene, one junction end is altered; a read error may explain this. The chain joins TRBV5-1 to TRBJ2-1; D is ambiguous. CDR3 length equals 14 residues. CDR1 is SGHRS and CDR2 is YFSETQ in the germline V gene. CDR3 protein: CARSLAGQTNEQFF. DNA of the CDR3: TGCGCCAGGAGCTTGGCTGGGCAGACCAATGAGCAGTTCTTC.

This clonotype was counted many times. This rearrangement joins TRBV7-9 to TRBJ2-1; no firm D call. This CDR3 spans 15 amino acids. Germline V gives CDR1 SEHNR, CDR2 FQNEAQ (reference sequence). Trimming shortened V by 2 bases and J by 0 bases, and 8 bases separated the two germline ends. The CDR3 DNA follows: TGTGCCAGCAGCTTACCCAGCAACTCCTACAATGAGCAGTTCTTC. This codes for CASSLPSNSYNEQFF.